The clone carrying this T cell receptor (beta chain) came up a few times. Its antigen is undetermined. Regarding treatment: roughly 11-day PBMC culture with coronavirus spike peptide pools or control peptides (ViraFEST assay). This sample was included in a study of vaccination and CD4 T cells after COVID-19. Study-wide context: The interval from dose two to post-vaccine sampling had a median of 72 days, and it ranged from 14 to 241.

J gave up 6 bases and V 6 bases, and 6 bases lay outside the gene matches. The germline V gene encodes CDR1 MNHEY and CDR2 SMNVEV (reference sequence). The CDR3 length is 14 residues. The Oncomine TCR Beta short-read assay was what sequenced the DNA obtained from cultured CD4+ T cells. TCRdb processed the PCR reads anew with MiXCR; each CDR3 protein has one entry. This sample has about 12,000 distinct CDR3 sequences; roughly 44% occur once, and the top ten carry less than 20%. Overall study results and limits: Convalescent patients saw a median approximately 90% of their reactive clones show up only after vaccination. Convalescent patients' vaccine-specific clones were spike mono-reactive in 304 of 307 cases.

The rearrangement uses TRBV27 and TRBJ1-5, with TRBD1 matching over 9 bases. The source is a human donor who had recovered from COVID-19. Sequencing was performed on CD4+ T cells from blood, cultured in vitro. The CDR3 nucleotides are TGTGCCAGCAGCCCAGGGACAGGGTTTCAGCCCCAGCATTTT. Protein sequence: CASSPGTGFQPQHF.